This TCR beta chain stems from a study of blood T cell repertoires in COVID-19. In the authors' workflow: The assay estimated nucleated cells by amplifying reference gene primers. TCRdb's table, derived via immunoSEQ multiplex PCR, lists solely in-frame clones and lacks some. The V and J calls and clone size are taken from that table; D and trimming were inferred from the DNA. The profile shows about 370,000 clones, around 92% of them singletons. From germline, CDR1 is MGHRA and CDR2 YSYEKL. The CDR3 is made up of 17 amino acids. Unmatched junction bases numbered 9, after V lost 4 bases and J lost 7 bases.

The sequence came from a young woman with COVID-19, enrolled during active disease. Sequencing was performed on peripheral blood. The chain joins TRBV4-1 to TRBJ2-1; TRBD2 matches at 14 bases. The CDR3 nucleotides are TGCGCCAGCAGCCTGATGGCCGGGACTAGCGGGAGTAATGAGCAGTTCTTC. It yields the protein CASSLMAGTSGSNEQFF.